This T cell receptor beta chain was observed in a study of neurological immune-mediated disorders. Whole-study context: The disease course was relapsing-remitting in around 31 and secondary progressive in about 9% of the roughly 34 multiple sclerosis patients.

The cDNA came from 5'RACE, which used 10-nucleotide random UMIs. TCRdb passed the 5' RACE reads through MiXCR, listing each CDR3 protein once. The sample holds 55,000 to 75,000 distinct CDR3 sequences; around 5.5% are singletons and the top ten take about 3%. Germline-derived CDR1 and CDR2 are DFQATT and SNEGSKA (reference sequence). CDR3 length equals 15 residues. V lost 1 base to trimming and J lost 2 bases, with 14 bases between them. This clonotype was detected a few times. This clone may be a read error of a much larger clone one base away. The TCR was taken from a woman in her 30s with multiple sclerosis. The J gene is TRBJ1-1, the V gene TRBV20-1; D call uncertain. The specimen sequenced was PBMCs. The CDR3 sequence: CSARGPGKGNTEAFF. Written as DNA, the CDR3 is TGCAGTGCTAGAGGCCCGGGAAAGGGAAACACTGAAGCTTTCTTT.